One sample yielded the 27 T cell receptor beta chains listed below, sequenced in a study of T cells after yellow fever vaccination (dated by TCRdb to about 2019). Library creation used 5' RACE. The sample was run on an Illumina HiSeq 2500. TCRdb ran its own pipeline on the public reads, namely fastp trimming at Q25 and MiXCR clone calling, and kept in-frame beta chains. Rows with one shared CDR3 protein collapse into an entry with the most common genes and DNA. This sample is represented by approximately 550,000 distinct CDR3 sequences; 15% to 20% of them were singletons. 14% of the sample is taken by the ten largest. The intended sense of this specimen's treatment or condition label: live attenuated yellow fever vaccine strain. Sequencing used PBMCs, obtained 15 days after the yellow fever booster vaccination. These TCRs come from a man aged 25-45 years who received the YFV17D yellow fever vaccine.

This clonotype appeared a few times. V and J are TRBV23-1 and TRBJ2-5; possibly TRBD1 or TRBD2 for D (5 bases each). TRBV23-1 counts as an open reading frame of uncertain function. There are 14 residues in the CDR3. V was cut by 2 bases and J by 2 bases, with 9 bases left in between. CDR3 residues: CASSQGGQQETQYF. CDR3 sequence (DNA): TGCGCCAGCAGTCAAGGAGGACAACAAGAGACCCAGTACTTC.

This clonotype was observed a handful of times. The gene calls are TRBV5-1 and TRBJ2-1, with TRBD1 identical over 7 bases. Germline CDR1 reads SGHRS; CDR2 reads YFSETQ. Trimming cost V 4 bases and J 5 bases; bases outside gene matches: 9. This CDR3 spans 15 amino acids. The chain's CDR3 is CASSLPGQSNNEQFF. CDR3 DNA: TGCGCCAGCAGCCTTCCGGGACAGAGTAACAATGAGCAGTTCTTC.

In this sample, this clonotype turned up a few times. The chain is built from TRBV5-1 and TRBJ2-3; 9 nucleotides agree with TRBD2. The CDR3 runs to 14 residues. Germline-derived CDR1 and CDR2 are SGHRS and YFSETQ. The V and J ends lost 3 bases and 11 bases, in that order; junction bases with no gene match: 10. In nucleotides, the CDR3 is TGCGCCAGCAGCTCGAGACTAGCGGAGGGGGAGCAGTATTTT. Residues: CASSSRLAEGEQYF.

The chain combines TRBV7-2 with TRBJ2-1, with D perhaps TRBD1 or TRBD2 (5 bases each). Between the trimmed V and J ends, which lost 7 bases and 5 bases, there was a span of 12 bases. The length of the CDR3 is 13 residues. Germline V lookup: CDR1 SGHTA, CDR2 FQGNSA. This chain's CDR3 is CASNPGPHNEQFF. The DNA for the CDR3 is TGTGCCAGCAACCCGGGACCCCACAATGAGCAGTTCTTC.

The J gene is TRBJ1-2, the V gene TRBV20-1; 8 bases align to TRBD1. After removal of 6 bases from V and 3 bases from J, the junction contained 6 bases not matched to a gene. The CDR3 spans 13 residues. Germline V CDR1 and CDR2: DFQATT, SNEGSKA (reference sequence). The CDR3, as DNA: TGCAGTGCCAGCCCGACAGGGGACTATGGCTACACCTTC. It is translated as CSASPTGDYGYTF.

The table lists this clonotype with many counts. This chain links TRBV20-1 with TRBJ2-7; D may match TRBD1 or TRBD2 (5 bases each). This CDR3 has 14 residues. V was cut by 5 bases and J by 1 base, with 15 bases left in between. Germline V lookup: CDR1 DFQATT, CDR2 SNEGSKA (reference sequence). CDR3 loop: CSAPRDLNSYEQYF. CDR3 coding DNA: TGCAGTGCTCCTCGGGACCTCAATTCCTACGAGCAGTACTTC.

This clonotype was found a few times. The chain carries TRBV25-1 and TRBJ2-7, with D possibly being TRBD2 (5 bases). Germline V gene data show CDR1 as MGHDK and CDR2 as SYGVNS. V was pared by 3 bases and J by 3 bases, with 6 bases between. The length of the CDR3 is 12 residues. The CDR3: CASSDGDYEQYF. CDR3 coding DNA: TGTGCCAGCAGTGACGGGGACTACGAGCAGTACTTC.

The rearrangement uses TRBV10-3 and TRBJ2-5; TRBD1 matches 8 bases. The CDR3 is made up of 13 amino acids. CDR1 ENHRY and CDR2 SYGVKD come from the germline V gene. Unmatched junction bases numbered 0, after V lost 5 bases and J lost 1 base. This chain's CDR3 is CAISQGAQETQYF. The CDR3 coding sequence is TGTGCCATCAGTCAGGGGGCCCAAGAGACCCAGTACTTC.

The rearrangement joins TRBV12-3 or TRBV12-4 to TRBJ2-7; 10 nucleotides align to TRBD2. The CDR3 has 15 residues. The trim removed 6 bases at V and 6 bases at J, leaving 11 bases unmatched. The CDR3 DNA sequence: TGTGCCAGCAGATCTAGCGGGAGCCTGTTCTCCGAGCAGTACTTC. The encoded protein is CASRSSGSLFSEQYF.

This clonotype showed up just a few times. The chain is built from TRBV6-1 and TRBJ2-6; 7 bases are a match to TRBD1. Trimming cost V 6 bases and J 3 bases; bases outside gene matches: 8. Per the germline V gene, CDR1 is MNHNS and CDR2 is SASEGT. The CDR3 extends over 16 amino acids. The CDR3 DNA reads TGTGCCAGCAGCGTGACAGGGCAGTTTGGGGCCAACGTCCTGACTTTC. Protein sequence: CASSVTGQFGANVLTF.

In its sample, this clonotype was seen a few times. The V and J genes are TRBV28 and TRBJ1-5; D is undetermined. V gave up 8 bases and J gave up 0 bases, with 5 bases separating them. Germline V gives CDR1 MDHEN, CDR2 SYDVKM. This CDR3 is built from 12 residues. The CDR3 DNA reads as TGTGCCAGCGGGGATAGCAATCAGCCCCAGCATTTT. Its translation: CASGDSNQPQHF.

CDR3: CASSLGGLAGGYEQYF. Written as DNA, the CDR3 is TGTGCCAGCAGCCTAGGGGGGCTAGCGGGAGGGTACGAGCAGTACTTC. The chain combines TRBV7-2 with TRBJ2-7, with 12 bases matching TRBD2. The CDR3 runs to 16 residues. Germline CDR1 reads SGHTA; CDR2 reads FQGNSA. With V trimmed by 5 bases and J by 4 bases, 9 bases remained unmatched.

The chain links TRBV6-5 to TRBJ2-2; D might be TRBD1 (5 bases). V was cut by 2 bases and J by 5 bases, with 12 bases left in between. CDR1 is MNHEY and CDR2 is SVGAGI in the germline V gene. CDR3 length equals 15 residues. In DNA, the CDR3 is TGTGCCAGCAGTTACGGGGCCCCCAGGACCGGGGAGCTGTTTTTT. It is translated as CASSYGAPRTGELFF.

This clonotype was seen repeatedly, ten times or more. This chain uses TRBV20-1 with TRBJ2-1; D is perhaps TRBD2 (6 bases). The CDR3 has 14 amino acids. Germline V CDR1 and CDR2: DFQATT, SNEGSKA (reference sequence). V lost 3 bases and J lost 6, with 15 bases in between. DNA of the CDR3: TGCAGTGCTAGGACCTACCGGGGGTCCAATGAGCAGTTCTTC. It translates to CSARTYRGSNEQFF.

There are a few counts of this clonotype. The chain has TRBV20-1 and TRBJ2-7; D is undetermined. Trimming stripped 3 bases from V and 6 bases from J, with 9 bases between. Germline CDR1 is DFQATT and CDR2 is SNEGSKA (reference sequence). The CDR3 spans 11 residues. The CDR3 here is CSARGLLEQYF. In nucleotides, the CDR3 is TGCAGTGCTAGGGGTCTTCTCGAGCAGTACTTC.

This clonotype was detected many times. The chain has TRBV2 and TRBJ2-1; no clear D. The CDR3 is made up of 11 amino acids. The V end was cut by 5 bases, the J end by 12 bases, with 11 bases between. The germline V gene has CDR1 SNHLY and CDR2 FYNNEI. CDR3 DNA sequence: TGTGCCAGCAGTCTCCTCGGACCGCAGTTCTTC. Protein sequence: CASSLLGPQFF.

This clonotype was found a few times. This sequence joins TRBV5-1 and TRBJ2-3; 13 bases are shared with TRBD2. The germline V gene encodes CDR1 SGHRS and CDR2 YFSETQ. CDR3 length equals 18 residues. V was clipped by 4 bases and J by 0 bases; unmatched bases: 8. The CDR3 reads CASSPRTSGSYSTDTQYF. CDR3 DNA: TGCGCCAGCAGCCCACGGACTAGCGGGAGTTACAGCACAGATACGCAGTATTTT.

This clonotype was counted between two and nine times. The chain has TRBV23-1 and TRBJ2-7; a weak D match, TRBD1 (5 bases). TRBV23-1 is recorded as an ORF, its role being uncertain. Trimming stripped 0 bases from V and 3 bases from J, with 12 bases between. This CDR3 is built from 15 residues. The CDR3 protein is CASSQSDGANYEQYF. The DNA for the CDR3 is TGCGCCAGCAGTCAATCGGATGGGGCTAACTACGAGCAGTACTTC.

The chain has TRBV6-2 or TRBV6-3 and TRBJ2-5; D gene ambiguous. The CDR3 spans 16 residues. Per germline, CDR1 MNHEY and CDR2 SVGEGT. Trimming removed 0 bases from V and 5 bases from J, with 16 bases in between. The CDR3 coding sequence is TGTGCCAGCAGTTACTCGCTTGATCGACCAGGCGAGACCCAGTACTTC. It encodes CASSYSLDRPGETQYF.

The chain employs TRBV5-1 and TRBJ2-1; TRBD2 agrees at 8 bases. Germline CDR1 is SGHRS and CDR2 is YFSETQ. Trimming took 4 bases from V and 0 from J; bases not matched to a gene: 6. This CDR3 is 16 amino acids long. The CDR3 sequence is CASSISSGSSYNEQFF. CDR3 DNA: TGCGCCAGCAGCATAAGCAGCGGGAGCTCCTACAATGAGCAGTTCTTC. Variable domain in full (rest from reference TRBV5-1 and TRBJ2-1): KAGVTQTPRYLIKTRGQQVTLSCSPISGHRSVSWYQQTPGQGLQFLFEYFSETQRNKGNFPGRFSGRQFSNSRSEMNVSTLELGDSALYLCASSISSGSSYNEQFFGPGTRLTVL.

This clonotype was seen more than once but under ten times. This sequence joins TRBV7-2 and TRBJ1-2, with 7 positions matching TRBD1. This CDR3 has 14 residues. V was clipped by 7 bases and J by 4 bases; unmatched bases: 9. Per germline, CDR1 SGHTA and CDR2 FQGNSA. CDR3 sequence reads: CASKGQPMGYGYTF. CDR3 in DNA: TGTGCCAGCAAGGGACAGCCGATGGGCTATGGCTACACCTTC.

In its sample, this clonotype was seen a few times. This sequence joins TRBV12-3 or TRBV12-4 and TRBJ2-1, with a tentative D call TRBD2 (6 bases). V was trimmed by 5 bases and J by 1 base, leaving 9 bases between them. The CDR3 runs 14 residues. CDR3 in DNA: TGTGCCAGCAGTATGGGACTTTCCTACAATGAGCAGTTCTTC. It codes for CASSMGLSYNEQFF.

Comments on this clonotype: A read error is possible here, since a much larger clone lies one base away. The V and J genes are TRBV6-2 or TRBV6-3 and TRBJ1-1; 8 positions match TRBD1. Germline-derived CDR1 and CDR2 are MNHEY and SVGEGT. The CDR3 runs 16 residues. The CDR3: CAGRLRTGRRNTEAFF. Written as DNA, the CDR3 is TGTGCCGGCAGGCTACGGACAGGGAGAAGGAACACTGAAGCTTTCTTT.

J is TRBJ1-2 and V is TRBV20-1, with 7 bases fitting TRBD1. There are 15 residues in the CDR3. V shed 3 bases, J shed 4 bases, and the junction held 11 bases outside the gene matches. Germline-derived CDR1 and CDR2 are DFQATT and SNEGSKA (reference sequence). DNA of the CDR3: TGCAGTGCTAGGGAAACTGGACAGGCCTCCTATGGCTACACCTTC. As protein: CSARETGQASYGYTF.

This clonotype was seen a handful of times. The V gene is TRBV5-1, the J gene TRBJ2-3; the D is unclear. Per germline, CDR1 SGHRS and CDR2 YFSETQ. The CDR3 length is 14 residues. V was trimmed by 4 bases and J by 4 bases, leaving 13 bases between them. As DNA, the CDR3 is TGCGCCAGCAGCGCCATTATCCCGGCAGATACGCAGTATTTT. This sequence encodes CASSAIIPADTQYF.

The V call is TRBV6-2 or TRBV6-3, the J call TRBJ2-1; the D is unclear. The ends were cut back, 5 bases at V and 5 bases at J, with 13 bases in the middle. The germline gives CDR1 MNHEY, CDR2 SVGEGT. The CDR3 totals 14 residues. CDR3 in amino acids: CASSPYSADNEQFF. In nucleotides, the CDR3 is TGTGCCAGCAGTCCATACTCTGCGGACAATGAGCAGTTCTTC.

V usage is TRBV20-1 and J usage is TRBJ2-1, with 7 nucleotides matching TRBD2. CDR1 and CDR2 from the germline V gene are DFQATT and SNEGSKA (reference sequence). The CDR3 totals 14 residues. V trimming: 3 bases; J trimming: 6 bases; junction bases outside the gene matches: 8. The DNA of the CDR3 is TGCAGTGCTAGCCAGAGCGGGATATTCAATGAGCAGTTCTTC. This codes for CSASQSGIFNEQFF.